The rows below give T cell receptor beta chains drawn from one sample of a study of cytomegalovirus exposure and HLA in healthy donors. The protocol was immunoSEQ multiplex PCR, while the TCRdb copy is restricted to in-frame clones and leaves out a portion. The listing contains 150,000 or so clones. The specimen sequenced was PBMCs. Receptors were obtained from a woman in her forties or fifties in good health and CMV-seronegative. The CDR3 runs from the conserved cysteine through the conserved F or W. Each record gives: D gene, V gene, J gene, CDR3 DNA, CDR3 protein. A D gene is named only where the DNA matches it firmly.

NA	TRBV19	TRBJ2-1	TGTGCCAGTCTACAGGGTTTGAATGAGCAGTTCTTC	CASLQGLNEQFF
TRBD1	TRBV5-4	TRBJ1-2	TGTGCCAGCAGCCCCGGGACAGAGTTAGGCTATGGCTACACCTTC	CASSPGTELGYGYTF
NA	TRBV27	TRBJ2-7	TGTGCCAGCAGTTTAAGGGGGTTCTACGAGCAGTACTTC	CASSLRGFYEQYF
TRBD2	TRBV6-1	TRBJ2-7	TGTGCCAGCAGTGCAAGCGGGGGGATGACCTACGAGCAGTACTTC	CASSASGGMTYEQYF
TRBD1	TRBV29-1	TRBJ2-1	TGCAGCGTCGCCATTACAGGGGCCGGAGATGAGCAGTTCTTC	CSVAITGAGDEQFF
NA	TRBV7-7	TRBJ2-2	TGTGCCAGCAGCCGGACTCGAACCGGGGAGCTGTTTTTT	CASSRTRTGELFF
NA	TRBV4-3	TRBJ1-3	TGCGCCAGCAGCCAAGGGGCAGGCTCTGGAAACACCATATATTTT	CASSQGAGSGNTIYF
TRBD2	TRBV19	TRBJ2-5	TGTGCCAGTAGTACGCTATGGACTAGCGCGGGGAGGGAGACCCAGTACTTC	CASSTLWTSAGRETQYF
NA	TRBV5-4	TRBJ2-1	TGTGCCAGCAGCTCGCGACATAGCGTCTACAATGAGCAGTTCTTC	CASSSRHSVYNEQFF
NA	TRBV19	TRBJ2-3	TGTGCCAGTAGTATCAGGGGCTCTAGCACAGATACGCAGTATTTT	CASSIRGSSTDTQYF
NA	TRBV4-1	TRBJ2-7	TGCGCCAGCAGCCAAGGGGCAGGGGGGTGGGACGAGCAGTACTTC	CASSQGAGGWDEQYF
TRBD1	TRBV2	TRBJ1-3	TGTGCCAGCAACAGACAGGGGGATCCGGGAAACACCATATATTTT	CASNRQGDPGNTIYF
TRBD1	TRBV5-1	TRBJ2-1	TGCGCCAGCAGCCCGGGACAGACAACCTACAATGAGCAGTTCTTC	CASSPGQTTYNEQFF
NA	TRBV28	TRBJ1-2	TGTGCCAGCTTAACCCTAAACTATGGCTACACCTTC	CASLTLNYGYTF
TRBD1	TRBV7-3	TRBJ1-1	TGTGCCAGCAGCTCAGGACAGGGGGCCCTTGTTTTCTTT	CASSSGQGALVFF
NA	TRBV5-4	TRBJ2-1	TGTGCCAGCAGCTTTAGCGGAGCTAACTACAATGAGCAGTTCTTC	CASSFSGANYNEQFF
NA	TRBV4-3	TRBJ1-2	TGCGCCAGCAGCCAATGGAGAAGATCTAAACCGGGTTTTAACTATGGCTACACCTTC	CASSQWRRSKPGFNYGYTF
TRBD1	TRBV7-9	TRBJ1-1	TGTGCCAGCAGCTTAGGGGGACAGTATGAAGCTTTCTTT	CASSLGGQYEAFF
NA	TRBV5-1	TRBJ2-2	TGCGCCAGCAGCCTAGACAGGCCACTGAACACCGGGGAGCTGTTTTTT	CASSLDRPLNTGELFF
NA	TRBV9	TRBJ2-1	TGTGCCAGCAGCGTTTGGCAGAATGAGCAGTTCTTC	CASSVWQNEQFF
NA	TRBV11-2	TRBJ1-4	TGTGCCAGCAGCCCGGGTACTTTTAATGAAAAACTGTTTTTT	CASSPGTFNEKLFF
NA	TRBV12-5	TRBJ2-7	TGTGCTAGTGGTCCTAGGGGGGGGGACTACGAGCAGTACTTC	CASGPRGGDYEQYF
NA	TRBV9	TRBJ1-1	TGTGCCAGCAGCCCCTCGGGGACTGAAGCTTTCTTT	CASSPSGTEAFF
TRBD1	TRBV27	TRBJ1-5	TGTGCCAGCAGCCGGACAGGCAGCAATCAGCCCCAGCATTTT	CASSRTGSNQPQHF
NA	TRBV4-1	TRBJ2-7	TGCGCCAGCAGCCAGCAGACAGCGACCTACGAGCAGTACTTC	CASSQQTATYEQYF
TRBD1	TRBV6-1	TRBJ1-1	TGTGCCAGCTCTTTCGAGGGGGCCACTGAAGCTTTCTTT	CASSFEGATEAFF
NA	TRBV11-3	TRBJ2-1	TGTGCCAGCTCCGAGGACAGAGGCTCCTACAATGAGCAGTTCTTC	CASSEDRGSYNEQFF
TRBD1	TRBV4-3	TRBJ2-2	TGCGCCAGCAGCCAAGAATTGGGGGGACAGGGAATTGGGGACACCGGGGAGCTGTTTTTT	CASSQELGGQGIGDTGELFF
TRBD1	TRBV5-1	TRBJ1-6	TGCGCCAGCAGTGGGGGACAGACTAATTCACCCCTCCACTTT	CASSGGQTNSPLHF
TRBD1	TRBV7-9	TRBJ1-2	TGTGCCAGCAGCTTAACCGGGACAGGGTATAAGGGCCCTTATGGCTACACCTTC	CASSLTGTGYKGPYGYTF
TRBD2	TRBV13	TRBJ2-1	TGTGCCAGCAGCTCGTTAATAACTAGCGGATACTACAATGAGCAGTTCTTC	CASSSLITSGYYNEQFF
TRBD1	TRBV2	TRBJ1-1	TGTGCCAGCAGTTCCGGGACAGGGGGTGACACTGAAGCTTTCTTT	CASSSGTGGDTEAFF
TRBD2	TRBV4-2	TRBJ2-7	TGTGCCAGCAGCCAAGTTCCTACTAGCGGAGCCTACGAGCAGTACTTC	CASSQVPTSGAYEQYF
NA	TRBV5-1	TRBJ1-1	TGCGCCAGCAGCAACGGAGGCTTGATTACTGAAGCTTTCTTT	CASSNGGLITEAFF
NA	TRBV28	TRBJ1-1	TGTGCCAGCAGTTTATCAGGATCTCTTGGGCAGACTGAAGCTTTCTTT	CASSLSGSLGQTEAFF
NA	TRBV28	TRBJ1-5	TGTGCCAGCAGTTTGACAGCGACGCCCCAGCATTTT	CASSLTATPQHF
NA	TRBV5-5	TRBJ2-7	TGTGCCAGCAGCTTGGTAGAACGCTCCTACGAGCAGTACTTC	CASSLVERSYEQYF
NA	TRBV29-1	TRBJ2-5	TGCAGCGCCAAACAATTTCAAGAGACCCAGTACTTC	CSAKQFQETQYF
NA	TRBV6-6	TRBJ2-3	TGTGCCAGCAGTTACTCGGGGGGGGCCTCAGATACGCAGTATTTT	CASSYSGGASDTQYF
TRBD1	TRBV19	TRBJ1-6	TGTGCCAGTAAAGGAGGGGGACAGGGGTCGTTACCCCTCCACTTT	CASKGGGQGSLPLHF
NA	TRBV27	TRBJ1-2	TGTGCCAGCAGTTTGGTCCCCCCCCGCGATGGTCCCGCTACGAAGCGTTATGGCTACACCTTC	CASSLVPPRDGPATKRYGYTF
NA	TRBV11-3	TRBJ2-7	TGTGCCAGCAGCCTCACGAGGGCGAGTGACGAGCAGTACTTC	CASSLTRASDEQYF
TRBD1	TRBV28	TRBJ2-5	TGTGCCAGCAGTACTTCCGGGACAGGGGGACAAGAGACCCAGTACTTC	CASSTSGTGGQETQYF
TRBD2	TRBV11-3	TRBJ2-1	TGTGCCAGCAGCTTAGGGCTAGCGGGCTGGACTGAGCAGTTCTTC	CASSLGLAGWTEQFF
TRBD1	TRBV2	TRBJ1-2	TGTGCCAGCAGTTATATTGGGACAGCCAGCTATGGCTACACCTTC	CASSYIGTASYGYTF
NA	TRBV9	TRBJ1-1	TGTGCCAGCAGCGCTACCCACGGGGGAGATACGAACACTGAAGCTTTCTTT	CASSATHGGDTNTEAFF
NA	TRBV5-6	TRBJ2-3	TGTGCCAGCAGCTTGCAGGGACACACAGATACGCAGTATTTT	CASSLQGHTDTQYF
NA	TRBV4-3	TRBJ2-7	TGCGCCAGCAGCCAAGATCGGACAGAGTACTACGAGCAGTACTTC	CASSQDRTEYYEQYF
TRBD1	TRBV7-9	TRBJ1-1	TGTGCCAGCAGCTGGACAGGGATCCACACTGAAGCTTTCTTT	CASSWTGIHTEAFF